This T cell receptor beta chain was recorded in a study of blood T cell repertoires in COVID-19. Study in general: Collection of acute and convalescent COVID-19 samples took place in the United States, Italy and Spain.

The germline V gene has CDR1 SGHRS and CDR2 YFSETQ. The CDR3 runs 15 residues. After removal of 4 bases from V and 2 bases from J, the junction contained 9 bases not matched to a gene. Seattle researchers signed up patients amid active infection and tracked them longitudinally. Original data processing: For nucleated cells, counts were estimated from reference gene primer amplification. Sequencing used immunoSEQ multiplex PCR; TCRdb keeps in-frame clones, though not all of them. V, J and clone size are taken as reported in that table, and D and trimming were inferred from the DNA itself. The table lists hundreds of thousands of clones, approximately 90% of them singletons.

This rearrangement joins TRBV5-1 to TRBJ2-7, with TRBD2 identical over 7 bases. The source is a man aged 60 to 75 with COVID-19, enrolled during active disease. Sequencing input: peripheral blood. CDR3: CASSPLSGVTYEQYF. In DNA form, the CDR3 reads TGCGCCAGCAGCCCCTTAAGCGGGGTGACCTACGAGCAGTACTTC.